These 15 T cell receptor beta chains came from one sample sequenced in a study of blood T cells in healthy people across ages. With a J-beta primer mix and a sample-barcoded 5' primer, a second PCR ran roughly 7 to 11 cycles. One entry per CDR3 protein results from TCRdb running MiXCR on the 5' RACE reads. The table lists hundreds of thousands of distinct CDR3 sequences, roughly 44% of them singletons. The material sequenced was blood. These receptors were collected from a man between 60 and 75 years old in good health.

In this sample, this clonotype turned up a few times. The rearrangement uses TRBV19 and TRBJ2-7, with 8 positions matching TRBD1. CDR1 and CDR2 from the germline V gene are LNHDA and SQIVND (reference sequence). Trimming took 5 bases from V and 6 from J; bases not matched to a gene: 6. CDR3 length equals 13 residues. The DNA for the CDR3 is TGTGCCAGTAGTCGCGAGACAGGGGCCGAGCAGTACTTC. Amino acids: CASSRETGAEQYF.

The J gene is TRBJ2-4, the V gene TRBV20-1; D is undetermined. CDR3 length: 13 residues. Trimming cost V 0 bases and J 6 bases, with 9 bases left between them. The V gene's germline CDR1 is DFQATT and CDR2 SNEGSKA (reference sequence). The CDR3 sequence is CSARDRAVNIQYF. CDR3 sequence (DNA): TGCAGTGCTAGAGATCGGGCAGTAAACATTCAGTACTTC.

V gene TRBV3-1 combines with J gene TRBJ2-3, with 8 bases aligning to TRBD1. J gave up 7 bases and V 4 bases, and 13 bases lay outside the gene matches. The CDR3 sequence is 16 residues long. Germline values: CDR1 LGHDT, CDR2 YNNKEL (reference sequence). The CDR3 coding sequence is TGTGCCAGCAGCCCACCCCCGGGACAGGTCAGGTATACGCAGTATTTT. Residues: CASSPPPGQVRYTQYF.

This clonotype was recorded only once. A much larger clone lies one base from this, so it may be a read error. J is TRBJ2-7 and V is TRBV28; D gene uncertain. The V gene's germline CDR1 is MDHEN and CDR2 SYDVKM. The CDR3 is 15 amino acids. Trimming stripped 5 bases from V and 0 bases from J, with 14 bases between. The CDR3 region is CASSNARTYSYEQYF. CDR3 DNA sequence: TGTGCCAGCAGTAATGCTAGGACCTACTCCTACGAGCAGTACTTC.

This chain uses TRBV20-1 with TRBJ2-5; 9 nucleotides line up with TRBD2. The CDR3 has 17 amino acids. CDR1 and CDR2 from the germline V gene are DFQATT and SNEGSKA (reference sequence). The V and J ends lost 1 base and 2 bases, in that order; junction bases with no gene match: 11. The CDR3 region has the DNA TGCAGTGCTAGAGCTCTAGCGGGGCGGATGATTCAAGAGACCCAGTACTTC. Translation gives CSARALAGRMIQETQYF.

This clonotype was counted ten times or more. In DNA, the CDR3 is TGCGCCAGCAGCCAAGATCGGGGAGATACGCAGTATTTT. Its protein product is CASSQDRGDTQYF. V and J are TRBV4-3 and TRBJ2-3; D might be TRBD2 (5 bases). Trimming took 0 bases from V and 5 from J, leaving 6 bases between them. Germline V gene data show CDR1 as LGHNA and CDR2 as YSLEER. The length of the CDR3 is 13 residues.

J is TRBJ2-5 and V is TRBV15; 12 bases are a match to TRBD2. The DNA matches TRBJ2-7 better at its end, which makes the J call doubtful. The CDR3 is made up of 15 amino acids. The germline V gene has CDR1 LNHNV and CDR2 YYDKDF (reference sequence). The DNA for the CDR3 is TGTGCCACCAGCACTAGCGGGGGGGCCGGGTACGAGCAGTACTTC. It specifies CATSTSGGAGYEQYF.

The chain employs TRBV21-1 and TRBJ1-2. TRBV21-1 is listed as a pseudogene. CDR3 length: 11 amino acids. For the CDR3, the DNA is TGTGCCAGCAGCGGAAGCTATGGCTACACCTTC. The encoded protein is CASSGSYGYTF.

This clonotype was detected a few times. The CDR3 DNA follows: TGTGCCACGACGGGACAGGGGAACACTGAAGCTTTCTTT. Protein: CATTGQGNTEAFF. The chain has TRBV10-3 and TRBJ1-1; the match to TRBD1 covers 9 bases. Germline loops: CDR1 ENHRY, CDR2 SYGVKD. Losses at the gene ends were 10 bases for V and 1 base for J; bases not matched to a gene: 4. This CDR3 contains 13 residues.

CDR3 sequence reads: CATSDSGALNEKLFF. The CDR3 region has the DNA TGTGCCACCAGTGATTCAGGGGCCCTTAATGAAAAACTGTTTTTT. V is TRBV24-1 and J is TRBJ1-4; TRBD1 is a possible D gene (6 bases). Trimming removed 2 bases at V and 4 bases at J, with 10 bases between. In germline, CDR1 is KGHDR, CDR2 SFDVKD. The CDR3 has 15 residues.

The rearrangement joins TRBV11-3 to TRBJ2-2; the D gene could be TRBD1 or TRBD2 (6 bases each). The V end lost 1 base, the J end lost 1 base, and 13 bases lay between the germline ends. Germline values: CDR1 SGHNT, CDR2 YENEEA. The CDR3 sequence is 17 residues long. The CDR3 DNA reads TGTGCCAGCAGCTTAGCAGTCGGGGGCCAGAACACCGGGGAGCTGTTTTTT. Translation: CASSLAVGGQNTGELFF.

This chain links TRBV2 with TRBJ2-6; 8 bases are a match to TRBD1. Germline trimming cut 8 bases from V and 2 bases from J; bases unmatched to any gene: 5. This CDR3 is built from 15 residues. The germline V gene encodes CDR1 SNHLY and CDR2 FYNNEI. The CDR3 loop is CASLIQGAGANVLTF. CDR3 in DNA: TGTGCCAGCCTCATACAGGGGGCTGGGGCCAACGTCCTGACTTTC.

The chain joins TRBV27 to TRBJ2-1; 7 bases are shared with TRBD2. This CDR3 has 14 amino acids. CDR1 and CDR2 (germline): MNHEY, SMNVEV (reference sequence). V shed 8 bases, J shed 4 bases, and the junction held 8 bases outside the gene matches. CDR3 coding DNA: TGTGCCAGCCGCGGACGGGGGGAATACAATGAGCAGTTCTTC. The encoded protein is CASRGRGEYNEQFF.

V usage is TRBV7-8 and J usage is TRBJ2-3; D remains ambiguous. CDR1 SGHVS and CDR2 FQNEAQ come from the germline V gene. V shed 5 bases and J shed 0 bases, with 12 bases lying between them. This CDR3 has 15 amino acids. The CDR3 reads CASSPGSDSTDTQYF. The CDR3 nucleotides are TGTGCCAGCAGCCCTGGATCAGATAGCACAGATACGCAGTATTTT.

The chain recombines TRBV7-2 with TRBJ2-7, with D unresolved. Germline assignment: CDR1 SGHTA and CDR2 FQGNSA. CDR3 length: 13 residues. Trimming shortened V by 7 bases and J by 2 bases, and 12 bases separated the two germline ends. CDR3 in amino acids: CASTRSRTYEQYF. CDR3 DNA sequence: TGTGCCAGCACACGGAGTCGGACCTACGAGCAGTACTTC.